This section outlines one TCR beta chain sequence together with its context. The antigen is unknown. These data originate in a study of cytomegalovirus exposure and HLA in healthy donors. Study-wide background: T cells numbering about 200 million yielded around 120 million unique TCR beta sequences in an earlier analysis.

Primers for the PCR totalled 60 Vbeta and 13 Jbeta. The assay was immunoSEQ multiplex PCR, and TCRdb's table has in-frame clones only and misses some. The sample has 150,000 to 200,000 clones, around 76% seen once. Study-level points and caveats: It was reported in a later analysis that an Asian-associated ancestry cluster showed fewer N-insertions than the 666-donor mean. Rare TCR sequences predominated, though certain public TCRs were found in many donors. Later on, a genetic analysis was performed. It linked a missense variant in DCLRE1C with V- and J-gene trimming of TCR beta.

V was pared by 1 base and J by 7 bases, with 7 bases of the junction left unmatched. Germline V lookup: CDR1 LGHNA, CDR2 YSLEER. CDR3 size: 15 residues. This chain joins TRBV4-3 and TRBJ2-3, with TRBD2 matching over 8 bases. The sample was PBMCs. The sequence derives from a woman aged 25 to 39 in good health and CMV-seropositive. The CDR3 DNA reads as TGCGCCAGCAGCCAAGGGGGTAGCGGGATCTATACGCAGTATTTT. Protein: CASSQGGSGIYTQYF.